This paragraph covers one TCR beta chain sequence. This clone came up once. Its antigen remains undetermined. Base-call qualities are not available, and no considerably larger clone is one nucleotide away. Deletion took 2 bases off V and 3 bases off J, with a span of 6 bases between the germline ends. Via the germline V gene (reference sequence), CDR1 is MNHNY and CDR2 SVGAGI. Including the terminal cysteine and phenylalanine, the CDR3 comprises 13 residues. The CDR3 DNA has 39 bases and is translated from base 1. Receptor libraries were prepared by the immunoSEQ multiplex PCR assay. Deep sequencing of rearranged TCR beta loci, alongside multiparametric flow cytometry, was used to profile T cell repertoires. TCRdb took over this immuneACCESS table, retaining in-frame rearrangements with V and J assigned. Such tables are incomplete; in checked studies, under half of the missing clones stem from an unresolved V gene, and the remainder is unexplained. The sample table records roughly 35,000 clones; more than 75% of these occur just once. Of the sample, under 3.5% falls within the top ten clones.

This sample is drawn from a study of lymphopenia after photon versus proton radiotherapy (dated 2019 in TCRdb). About the study as a whole: Photon and proton radiation therapy were compared by the study for their immunological effects in patients with gastrointestinal tumors who developed high-grade lymphopenia. The study was designed to characterize how the impact on the immune system differs between the two radiation modalities. A cohort of around 21 patients with gastrointestinal tumors who received either photon or proton therapy and subsequently developed lymphopenia was included.

The paper as a whole reports these results and caveats: Among patients across the cohort who died, overall survival time showed an inverse correlation with a larger post-nadir drop in TCR diversity. Relative stability during treatment was observed in proton-treated patients, whereas loss of naive T cells and TCR diversity and gain of effector/memory populations were observed in photon-treated patients. The authors looked at the survival association only in patients who died, and they framed better survival with proton therapy as a possibility rather than a demonstrated result. After the lymphocyte count nadir, oligoclonal expansion, especially of CD8+ Temra cells, was observed in photon-treated repertoires, and the drop in diversity was driven by this expansion.

The sequenced sample was peripheral blood, obtained from a patient treated with photon-based radiotherapy. This clonotype was obtained from a man aged 45 to 65 with gastric cancer. The sequence joins TRBV6-6 to TRBJ2-3; the D gene is not confidently resolved. The CDR3 in this case is CASSYPATDTQYF. In nucleotide form, the sequence is TGTGCCAGCAGTTACCCCGCTACAGATACGCAGTATTTT.